The T cell receptor beta chain described here comes from a study of blood T cell repertoires in COVID-19. Across the whole study: Samples came from the United States, Italy and Spain, spanning acute and convalescent COVID-19. PBMCs, B-cell-depleted T cells, or T cells were the source of the cDNA or gDNA that made up the material.

As originally analysed: By means of reference gene primer amplification, nucleated cell counts were estimated. Sequencing was performed with immunoSEQ multiplex PCR; in TCRdb, only in-frame clones are kept and a portion is missing. From that table come the V and J calls and clone size; the DNA was used to work out D and trimming. The sample consists of about 82,000 clones, 65% to 85% of them appearing once. The CDR3 loop spans 20 amino acids. J was trimmed by 2 bases and V by 4 bases; bases with no gene match: 20. Germline V gives CDR1 PRHDT, CDR2 FYEKMQ (reference sequence). The receptor was isolated from a woman aged 60-75 years with acute or convalescent COVID-19. This chain connects TRBV13 to TRBJ2-4, with TRBD1 identical over 7 bases. Material: peripheral blood. CDR3 DNA sequence: TGTGCCAGCAGCTCGAACAGGGGACCAATGGCCTCATTGTCCAAAAACATTCAGTACTTC. Its translation: CASSSNRGPMASLSKNIQYF.